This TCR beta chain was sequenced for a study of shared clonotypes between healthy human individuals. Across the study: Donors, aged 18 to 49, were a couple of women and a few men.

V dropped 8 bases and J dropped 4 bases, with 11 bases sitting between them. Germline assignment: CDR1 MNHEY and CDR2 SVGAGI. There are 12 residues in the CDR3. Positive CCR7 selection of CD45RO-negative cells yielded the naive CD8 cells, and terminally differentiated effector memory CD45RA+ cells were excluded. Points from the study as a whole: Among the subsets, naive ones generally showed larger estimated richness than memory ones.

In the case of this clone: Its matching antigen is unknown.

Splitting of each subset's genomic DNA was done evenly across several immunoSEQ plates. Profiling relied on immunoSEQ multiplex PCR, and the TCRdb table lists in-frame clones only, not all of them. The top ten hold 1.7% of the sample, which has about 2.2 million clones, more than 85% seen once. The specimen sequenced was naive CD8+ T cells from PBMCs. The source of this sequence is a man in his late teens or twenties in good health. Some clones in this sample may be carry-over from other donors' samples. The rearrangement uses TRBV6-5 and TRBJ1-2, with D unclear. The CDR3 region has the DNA TGTGCCAGCGGTCAAGGTGGCTATGGCTACACCTTC. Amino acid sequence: CASGQGGYGYTF.